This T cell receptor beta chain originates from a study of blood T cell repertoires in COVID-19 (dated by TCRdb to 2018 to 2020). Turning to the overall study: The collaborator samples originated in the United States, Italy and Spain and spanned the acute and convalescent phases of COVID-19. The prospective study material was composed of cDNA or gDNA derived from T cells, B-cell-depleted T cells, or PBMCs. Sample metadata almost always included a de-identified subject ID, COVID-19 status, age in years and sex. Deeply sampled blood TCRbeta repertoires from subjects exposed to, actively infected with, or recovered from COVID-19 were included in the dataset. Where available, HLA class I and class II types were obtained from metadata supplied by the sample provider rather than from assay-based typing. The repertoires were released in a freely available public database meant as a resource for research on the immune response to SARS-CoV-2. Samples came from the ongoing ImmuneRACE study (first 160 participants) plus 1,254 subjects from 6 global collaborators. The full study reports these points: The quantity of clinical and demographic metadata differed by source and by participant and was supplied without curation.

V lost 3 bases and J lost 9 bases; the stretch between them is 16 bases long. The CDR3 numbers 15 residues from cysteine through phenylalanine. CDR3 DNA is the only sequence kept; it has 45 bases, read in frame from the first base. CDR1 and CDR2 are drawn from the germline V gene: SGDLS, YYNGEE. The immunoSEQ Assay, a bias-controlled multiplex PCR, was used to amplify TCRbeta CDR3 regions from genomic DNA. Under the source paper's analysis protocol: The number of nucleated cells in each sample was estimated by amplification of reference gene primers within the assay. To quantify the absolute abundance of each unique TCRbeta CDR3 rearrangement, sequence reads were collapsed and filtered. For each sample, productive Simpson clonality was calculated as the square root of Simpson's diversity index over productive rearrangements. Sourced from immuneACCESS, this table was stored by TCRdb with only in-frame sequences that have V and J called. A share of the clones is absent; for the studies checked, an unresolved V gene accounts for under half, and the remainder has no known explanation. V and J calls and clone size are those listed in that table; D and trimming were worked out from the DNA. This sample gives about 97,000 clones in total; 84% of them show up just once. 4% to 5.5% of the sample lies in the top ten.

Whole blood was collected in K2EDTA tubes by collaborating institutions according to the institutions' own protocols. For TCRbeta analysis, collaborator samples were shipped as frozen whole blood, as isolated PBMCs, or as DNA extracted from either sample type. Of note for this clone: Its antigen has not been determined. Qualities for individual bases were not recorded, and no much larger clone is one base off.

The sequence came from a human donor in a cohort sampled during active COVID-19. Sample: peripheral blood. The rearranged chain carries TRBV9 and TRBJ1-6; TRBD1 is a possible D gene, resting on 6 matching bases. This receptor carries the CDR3 CASSGRDNWGSPLHF. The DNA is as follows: TGTGCCAGCAGCGGTCGGGACAATTGGGGTTCACCCCTCCACTTT.